These 14 T cell receptor beta chains came from one sample sequenced in a study of blood T cell repertoires in COVID-19. Assay: immunoSEQ multiplex PCR; the TCRdb copy retains only in-frame clones and omits some. The sample carries about 180,000 clones, around 88% recorded once. The sequencing sample was made of peripheral blood. The receptors stem from a woman aged 25 to 39 with acute or convalescent COVID-19.

The chain is built from TRBV4-1 and TRBJ2-2, with TRBD2 as a possible D gene (5 bases). The germline V and J ends were trimmed by 4 bases and 6 bases, with 6 bases remaining between them. The CDR3 totals 12 residues. The V gene's germline CDR1 is MGHRA and CDR2 YSYEKL. This CDR3 is CASSLRAGELFF. The CDR3 DNA reads as TGCGCCAGCAGCCTGCGGGCCGGGGAGCTGTTTTTT.

The chain is built from TRBV21-1 and TRBJ2-7; the DNA was not compared with TRBD1, the D call given in the table. TRBV21-1 is listed as a pseudogene. CDR3 length: 15 residues. Written as DNA, the CDR3 is TGTGCCAGCACTCCATACCGGCCAGGACACTACGAGCAGTACTTC. The encoded protein is CASTPYRPGHYEQYF.

This chain joins TRBV28 and TRBJ1-1; no firm D call. Germline V gene data show CDR1 as MDHEN and CDR2 as SYDVKM. This CDR3 is 11 amino acids long. The V end lost 5 bases, the J end lost 7 bases, and 8 bases lay between the germline ends. The CDR3 DNA is TGTGCCAGCAGTCGGAGTTTTGAAGCTTTCTTT. It translates to CASSRSFEAFF.

J is TRBJ1-3 and V is TRBV11-2; TRBD1 matches 10 bases. Germline assignment: CDR1 SGHAT and CDR2 FQNNGV. CDR3 size: 18 residues. Trimming cost V 2 bases and J 2 bases; bases outside gene matches: 9. This CDR3 is CASSLRDRGVPPGNTIYF. CDR3 bases: TGTGCCAGCAGCTTAAGGGACAGGGGTGTACCTCCTGGAAACACCATATATTTT.

The V call is TRBV7-2, the J call TRBJ2-1; 8 bases agree with TRBD1. The CDR3 spans 15 residues. Per germline, CDR1 SGHTA and CDR2 FQGNSA. Germline trimming cut 4 bases from V and 4 bases from J; bases unmatched to any gene: 6. This CDR3 reads CASSYGQGNYNEQFF. The CDR3 nucleotides read TGTGCCAGCAGCTACGGACAGGGAAATTACAATGAGCAGTTCTTC.

The chain has TRBV5-1 and TRBJ2-5; D not resolved. This CDR3 spans 12 amino acids. The V and J ends lost 4 bases and 0 bases respectively, with 4 bases between them. Germline V gives CDR1 SGHRS, CDR2 YFSETQ. CDR3 DNA sequence: TGCGCCAGCAGCCCCAACCAAGAGACCCAGTACTTC. This encodes CASSPNQETQYF.

The gene calls are TRBV14 and TRBJ2-7, with 8 bases lining up with TRBD1. The CDR3 has 14 amino acids. The V gene end was trimmed by 4 bases and the J gene end by 5 bases; junction bases not matched to a gene: 7. Germline V gives CDR1 SGHDN, CDR2 FVKESK. The CDR3 DNA is TGTGCCAGCAGCCTCGGACAGGGCCTCAACGAGCAGTACTTC. Protein sequence: CASSLGQGLNEQYF.

V is TRBV12-3 or TRBV12-4 and J is TRBJ2-7, with 7 nucleotides matching TRBD1. The CDR3 is made up of 13 amino acids. V gave up 3 bases and J gave up 2 bases; unmatched junction bases: 1. The CDR3 loop is CASSFGQAYEQYF. Written as DNA, the CDR3 is TGTGCCAGCAGTTTCGGACAGGCCTACGAGCAGTACTTC.

This clone has just one count. The chain uses TRBV3-1 (or the pseudogene TRBV3-2) and TRBJ1-5; D is possibly TRBD1 (5 bases). Trimming shortened V by 4 bases and J by 4 bases, and 11 bases separated the two germline ends. The CDR3 has 14 amino acids. The germline gives CDR1 LGHDT, CDR2 YNNKEL (reference sequence). The CDR3 DNA follows: TGTGCCAGCAGCCTATGGGACTCTAATCAGCCCCAGCATTTT. Amino acid sequence: CASSLWDSNQPQHF.

Comments on this clone: Other DNA sequences in the sample encode the same CDR3. V and J are TRBV24-1 and TRBJ1-1; possibly TRBD1 for D (6 bases). The CDR3 consists of 14 residues. Germline CDR1 reads KGHDR; CDR2 reads SFDVKD. V lost 2 bases and J lost 3, with 9 bases in between. CDR3 loop: CATSDSDRDTEAFF. CDR3 DNA sequence: TGTGCCACCAGTGATTCGGACAGAGACACTGAAGCTTTCTTT.

The rearrangement uses TRBV11-3 and TRBJ1-1, with D maybe TRBD1 (5 bases). V lost 4 bases and J 1 base, leaving 10 bases between the germline ends. The CDR3 spans 14 residues. CDR1 is SGHNT, CDR2 YENEEA, per germline. The CDR3 reads CASSSLGGNTEAFF. In DNA, the CDR3 is TGTGCCAGCAGCTCCTTGGGGGGGAACACTGAAGCTTTCTTT.

The gene calls are TRBV7-2 and TRBJ2-3; maybe TRBD2 (6 bases). Germline V gene sequence: CDR1 SGHTA, CDR2 FQGNSA. CDR3 size: 16 residues. The V and J ends lost 4 bases and 2 bases respectively, with 16 bases between them. The CDR3 nucleotides are TGTGCCAGCAGCTCCGCTGGGGCGGGATTCACAGATACGCAGTATTTT. It codes for CASSSAGAGFTDTQYF.

The chain employs TRBV10-1 and TRBJ1-6; no reliable D call. Trimming cost V 7 bases and J 0 bases, with 13 bases left between them. CDR3 size: 16 residues. Germline V lookup: CDR1 WNHNN, CDR2 SYGVQD (reference sequence). CDR3 sequence: CASKARLSSYNSPLHF. For the CDR3, the DNA is TGCGCCAGCAAGGCCAGACTAAGCTCCTATAATTCACCCCTCCACTTT.

The V call is TRBV3-1 (or the pseudogene TRBV3-2), the J call TRBJ2-3; D is perhaps TRBD2 (5 bases). Germline V gene sequence: CDR1 LGHDT, CDR2 YNNKEL (reference sequence). The V end was cut by 4 bases, the J end by 5 bases, with 10 bases between. This CDR3 spans 13 amino acids. The CDR3 protein is CASSRSRGDTQYF. The CDR3 nucleotides are TGTGCCAGCAGCCGTAGCCGGGGAGATACGCAGTATTTT.